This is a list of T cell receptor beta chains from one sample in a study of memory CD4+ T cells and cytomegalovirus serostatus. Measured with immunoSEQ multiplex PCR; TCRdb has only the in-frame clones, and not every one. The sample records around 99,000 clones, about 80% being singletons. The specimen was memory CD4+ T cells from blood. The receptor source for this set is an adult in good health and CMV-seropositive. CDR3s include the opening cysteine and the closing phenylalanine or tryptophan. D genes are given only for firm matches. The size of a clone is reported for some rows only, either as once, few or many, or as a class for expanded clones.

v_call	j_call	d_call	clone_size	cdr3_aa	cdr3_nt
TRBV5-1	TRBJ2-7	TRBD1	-	CASSLGTGDRYEQYF	TGCGCCAGCAGCTTAGGGACAGGTGATCGCTACGAGCAGTACTTC
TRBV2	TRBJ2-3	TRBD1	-	CASSESRTGYTQYF	TGTGCCAGCAGTGAATCAAGGACAGGGTATACGCAGTATTTT
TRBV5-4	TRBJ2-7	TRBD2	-	CASSLGSSGIYEQYF	TGTGCCAGCAGCTTGGGTTCTAGCGGGATATACGAGCAGTACTTC
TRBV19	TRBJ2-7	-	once	CASSIDDGPYEQYF	TGTGCCAGTAGTATCGACGACGGTCCCTACGAGCAGTACTTC
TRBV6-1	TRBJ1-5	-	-	CASSVTGTGNSNQPQHF	TGTGCCAGCAGTGTCACCGGGACGGGCAATAGCAATCAGCCCCAGCATTTT
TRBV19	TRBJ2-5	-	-	CASSIPGPRETQYF	TGTGCCAGTAGTATTCCGGGACCTAGGGAGACCCAGTACTTC
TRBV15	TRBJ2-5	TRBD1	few	CATSRAGTGAKETQYF	TGTGCCACCAGCAGAGCCGGGACAGGGGCGAAAGAGACCCAGTACTTC
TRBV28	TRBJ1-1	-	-	CASSWEAGTEAFF	TGTGCCAGCAGTTGGGAGGCGGGGACTGAAGCTTTCTTT
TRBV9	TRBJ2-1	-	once	CASSVEVRGDNNEQFF	TGTGCCAGCAGCGTAGAGGTAAGGGGAGATAACAATGAGCAGTTCTTC
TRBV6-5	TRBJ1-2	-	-	CASSPGTSGGYTF	TGTGCCAGCAGTCCTGGGACGTCGGGTGGCTACACCTTC
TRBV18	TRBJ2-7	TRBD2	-	CASSTGLAGLGEQYF	TGTGCCAGCTCAACAGGACTAGCGGGGCTGGGGGAGCAGTACTTC
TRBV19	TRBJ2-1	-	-	CASSGESAYNEQFF	TGTGCCAGTAGTGGGGAGTCTGCCTACAATGAGCAGTTCTTC
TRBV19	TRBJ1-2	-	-	CASTQAGPTGYGYTF	TGTGCCAGTACCCAAGCAGGCCCTACAGGGTATGGCTACACCTTC
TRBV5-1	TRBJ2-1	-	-	CASSLLPAPVSSYNEQFF	TGCGCCAGCAGCCTCCTCCCCGCACCCGTAAGCTCCTACAATGAGCAGTTCTTC
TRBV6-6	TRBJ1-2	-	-	CASSDGETYGYTF	TGTGCCAGCAGCGATGGAGAGACCTATGGCTACACCTTC
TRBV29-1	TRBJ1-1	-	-	CSVEKASNTEAFF	TGCAGCGTTGAAAAGGCCTCTAACACTGAAGCTTTCTTT
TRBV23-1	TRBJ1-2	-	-	CASSQFASSMGGYTF	TGCGCCAGCAGTCAATTCGCCTCCTCGATGGGTGGCTACACCTTC
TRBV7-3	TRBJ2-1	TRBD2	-	CASSLSGTSVFNEQFF	TGTGCCAGCAGCTTATCGGGGACTAGCGTTTTCAATGAGCAGTTCTTC